A selection of T cell receptor beta chains follows, all from one sample in a study of control samples from healthy donors and cancer patients. Measured with immunoSEQ multiplex PCR; TCRdb has only the in-frame clones, and not every one. Of over 150,000 clones in the sample, 90% to 95% are singletons; the top ten hold 1.1% to 1.5%. Sequenced: blood. These receptors came from a man aged 25 to 45 in good health. CDR3s include the opening cysteine and the closing phenylalanine or tryptophan. The D gene is left open where the match is weak. Some rows have no size entry. The others give once, few or many, or a class for an expanded clone.

d_call	j_call	v_call	cdr3_length	clone_size	cdr3_aa	cdr3_nt
NA	TRBJ1-2	TRBV2	10	NA	CASREDGYTF	TGTGCCAGCAGGGAAGATGGCTACACCTTC
NA	TRBJ1-2	TRBV2	16	NA	CASSVWGALDYNGYTF	TGTGCCAGCAGTGTGTGGGGGGCGCTAGATTATAATGGCTACACCTTC
NA	TRBJ1-4	TRBV5-1	14	NA	CASSSTGMGEKLFF	TGCGCCAGCAGCTCAACAGGGATGGGGGAAAAACTGTTTTTT
NA	TRBJ2-5	TRBV5-6	14	NA	CASTDWGLDETQYF	TGTGCCAGCACCGACTGGGGGCTTGATGAGACCCAGTACTTC
TRBD1	TRBJ2-3	TRBV3-1/TRBV3-2	16	NA	CASSYRQGQVRDTQYF	TGTGCCAGCAGTTACCGACAGGGGCAAGTTAGGGATACGCAGTATTTT
NA	TRBJ2-7	TRBV25-1	13	NA	CASTRGLIYEQYF	TGTGCCAGCACTCGGGGGCTGATCTACGAGCAGTACTTC
TRBD1	TRBJ1-1	TRBV4-1	14	NA	CASSPGQGAVEAFF	TGCGCCAGCAGCCCGGGACAGGGGGCGGTTGAAGCTTTCTTT
NA	TRBJ2-1	TRBV2	12	NA	CASMGYTGEQFF	TGTGCCAGCATGGGTTATACGGGTGAGCAGTTCTTC
NA	TRBJ1-1	TRBV6-2/TRBV6-3	14	few	CASSTRGWNTEAFF	TGTGCCAGCAGCACACGGGGATGGAACACTGAAGCTTTCTTT
TRBD1	TRBJ1-1	TRBV5-5	14	NA	CASSLRQGSTEAFF	TGTGCCAGCAGCCTTAGACAGGGTTCCACTGAAGCTTTCTTT
TRBD1	TRBJ1-1	TRBV6-2/TRBV6-3	13	NA	CASSYGQGPEAFF	TGTGCCAGCAGTTACGGACAGGGCCCTGAAGCTTTCTTT
TRBD2	TRBJ2-3	TRBV9	16	NA	CASSVDSGRSTDTQYF	TGTGCCAGCAGCGTAGATAGCGGGCGAAGCACAGATACGCAGTATTTT
NA	TRBJ1-2	TRBV25-1	14	NA	CASSDLGDHYGYTF	TGTGCCAGCAGTGATCTGGGGGACCACTATGGCTACACCTTC
NA	TRBJ2-7	TRBV4-3	14	NA	CASSQDLVSYEQYF	TGCGCCAGCAGCCAAGATCTGGTATCCTACGAGCAGTACTTC
TRBD2	TRBJ2-7	TRBV19	13	NA	CATASGYSSEQYF	TGTGCCACCGCTAGCGGGTACTCTAGCGAGCAGTACTTC
TRBD2	TRBJ2-5	TRBV27	15	once	CASSLAGGYQETQYF	TGTGCCAGCAGTTTAGCGGGAGGGTACCAAGAGACCCAGTACTTC
NA	TRBJ1-3	TRBV11-2	12	NA	CASSSEGVYIYF	TGTGCCAGCAGCTCCGAGGGAGTCTACATATATTTT
TRBD1	TRBJ2-7	TRBV7-9	14	NA	CASSLPGQAFFEYF	TGTGCCAGCAGTTTGCCGGGACAGGCTTTCTTTGAGTACTTC
TRBD2	TRBJ2-5	TRBV5-8	14	NA	CASSLWLAEETQYF	TGTGCCAGCAGCTTGTGGCTAGCGGAGGAGACCCAGTACTTC
NA	TRBJ2-7	TRBV5-1	14	NA	CASSLEQGGYEQYF	TGCGCCAGCAGCTTGGAGCAGGGTGGCTACGAGCAGTACTTC
TRBD2	TRBJ2-1	TRBV9	16	NA	CASSVLAGGSYNEQFF	TGTGCCAGCAGCGTGTTAGCGGGGGGCTCCTACAATGAGCAGTTCTTC
TRBD2	TRBJ2-3	TRBV4-2	16	few	CASSLETSGSADTQYF	TGTGCCAGCAGCCTAGAGACTAGCGGGAGTGCAGATACGCAGTATTTT